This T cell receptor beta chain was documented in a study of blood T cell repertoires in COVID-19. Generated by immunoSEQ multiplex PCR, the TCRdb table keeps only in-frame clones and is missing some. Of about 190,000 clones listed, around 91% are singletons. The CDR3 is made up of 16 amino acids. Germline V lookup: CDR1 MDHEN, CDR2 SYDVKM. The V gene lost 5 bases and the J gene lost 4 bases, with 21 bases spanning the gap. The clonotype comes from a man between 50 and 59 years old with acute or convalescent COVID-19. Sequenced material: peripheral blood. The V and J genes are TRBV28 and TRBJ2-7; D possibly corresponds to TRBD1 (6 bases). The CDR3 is CASSPMTGAISYEQYV. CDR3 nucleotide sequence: TGTGCCAGCAGTCCTATGACAGGAGCCATCTCGTACGAGCAGTACGTC.